This record covers a single TCR beta chain. This sample stems from a study of blood T cell repertoires in COVID-19. Study-wide background: PBMCs, B-cell-depleted T cells, or T cells were the source of the cDNA or gDNA that made up the material.

There are 15 residues in the CDR3. Germline V CDR1 and CDR2: SGHNT, YYREEE (reference sequence). The V end was cut by 4 bases, the J end by 3 bases, with 11 bases between. The table came from immunoSEQ multiplex PCR; TCRdb's copy has only in-frame clones and leaves some out. The table has roughly 220,000 clones, more than 65% seen once. The chain combines TRBV5-4 with TRBJ1-6; D is unresolved. The sequence came from a woman aged 40 to 55 who had recovered from COVID-19. Material for sequencing was peripheral blood. The CDR3 sequence: CASSPNNGYNSPLHF. In DNA form, the CDR3 reads TGTGCCAGCAGCCCGAATAACGGCTATAATTCACCCCTCCACTTT.